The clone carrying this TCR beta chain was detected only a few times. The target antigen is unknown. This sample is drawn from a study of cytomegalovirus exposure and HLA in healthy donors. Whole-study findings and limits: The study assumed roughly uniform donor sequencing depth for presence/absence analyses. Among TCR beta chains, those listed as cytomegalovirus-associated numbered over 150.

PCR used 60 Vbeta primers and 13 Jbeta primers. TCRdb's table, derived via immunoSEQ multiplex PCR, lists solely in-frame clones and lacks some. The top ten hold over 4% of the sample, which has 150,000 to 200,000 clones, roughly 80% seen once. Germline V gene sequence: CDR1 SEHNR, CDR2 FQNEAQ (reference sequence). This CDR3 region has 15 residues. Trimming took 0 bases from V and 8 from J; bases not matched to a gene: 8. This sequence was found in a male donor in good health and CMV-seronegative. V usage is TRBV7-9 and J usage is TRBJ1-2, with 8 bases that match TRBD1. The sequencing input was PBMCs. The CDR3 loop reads CASSLAGTGQAGYTF. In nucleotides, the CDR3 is TGTGCCAGCAGCTTAGCTGGGACAGGCCAAGCGGGCTACACCTTC. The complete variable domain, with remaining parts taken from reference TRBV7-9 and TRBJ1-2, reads DTGVSQNPRHKITKRGQNVTFRCDPISEHNRLYWYRQTLGQGPEFLTYFQNEAQLEKSRLLSDRFSAERPKGSFSTLEIQRTEQGDSAMYLCASSLAGTGQAGYTFGSGTRLTVV.